A selection of T cell receptor beta chains follows, all from one sample in a study of T cell responses to AZD1222 COVID-19 vaccine. The assay was immunoSEQ multiplex PCR, and TCRdb's table has in-frame clones only and misses some. The profile shows about 160,000 clones, around 90% of them singletons. The material was peripheral blood, obtained on day 0 of AZD1222 vaccination. The receptors derive from an adult in good health. The CDR3 runs from the conserved cysteine through the conserved F or W. The D gene is left open where the match is weak. Clone size, where shown, is once, few, many, or a class for clones that have expanded.

v_gene	d_gene	abundance	j_gene	CDR3nt	CDR3aa
TRBV15	TRBD2	NA	TRBJ2-7	TGTGCCACCAGCAGAGGCGGGACTACCTACGAGCAGTACTTC	CATSRGGTTYEQYF
TRBV6-2/TRBV6-3	NA	few	TRBJ2-7	TGTGCCAGCAGTTACGGCGGGGTGGGTCCCTACGAGCAGTACTTC	CASSYGGVGPYEQYF
TRBV28	NA	NA	TRBJ1-5	TGTGCCAGCAACCGGGGGGTCCAGGGCAATCAGCCCCAGCATTTT	CASNRGVQGNQPQHF
TRBV6-4	NA	once	TRBJ2-1	TGTGCCAGCAGTGACTCCGAGGGATCTGAGCAGTTCTTC	CASSDSEGSEQFF
TRBV9	TRBD1	NA	TRBJ1-5	TGTGCCAGCAGCGTAGGGGACAGGGGTGAGCCCCAGCATTTT	CASSVGDRGEPQHF
TRBV7-9	NA	NA	TRBJ2-3	TGTGCCAGCAGCCCCAGGGAGGTCCCCTCACCAGATACGCAGTATTTT	CASSPREVPSPDTQYF
TRBV7-9	NA	few	TRBJ1-2	TGTGCCAGCAGCCTGTTATTTGGGGGAACTAGCACCTGGGGCTACACCTTC	CASSLLFGGTSTWGYTF
TRBV19	NA	NA	TRBJ1-5	TGTGCCAGCGGACATCCCCGACAGCCCCAGCATTTT	CASGHPRQPQHF
TRBV6-5	NA	NA	TRBJ1-6	TGTGCCAGCACGGAGGGCTCCTATAATTCACCCCTCCACTTT	CASTEGSYNSPLHF
TRBV2	TRBD1	NA	TRBJ2-5	TGTGCCTCCTCGGGGACAGAAGAGACCCAGTACTTC	CASSGTEETQYF
TRBV5-1	NA	NA	TRBJ1-6	TGCGCCAGCAGAGGAGGGGCAGCGGATAATTCACCCCTCCACTTT	CASRGGAADNSPLHF
TRBV7-3	TRBD1	NA	TRBJ2-2	TGTGCCAGCAGCAGGGGGACAGGGCCCGGGGAGCTGTTTTTT	CASSRGTGPGELFF
TRBV3-1/TRBV3-2	NA	NA	TRBJ1-2	TGTGCCAGCAGCCAAGGGACGCCTAACTATGGCTACACCTTC	CASSQGTPNYGYTF
TRBV7-2	NA	NA	TRBJ2-6	TGTGCCAGCAGCTTAGGACGGGGGACTGGGGCCAACGTCCTGACTTTC	CASSLGRGTGANVLTF
TRBV10-1	TRBD2	NA	TRBJ2-1	TGCGCCAGCGCTCCTAGCGGGTACAATGAGCAGTTCTTC	CASAPSGYNEQFF
TRBV28	NA	NA	TRBJ1-1	TGTGCCAGCAGTTTATTGCCGAGGGGGGCGGCTGAAGCTTTCTTT	CASSLLPRGAAEAFF
TRBV28	NA	NA	TRBJ1-2	TGTGCCAGCAGTTTCCGGGGCGCACAATACGTCGTCGGCTACACCTTC	CASSFRGAQYVVGYTF